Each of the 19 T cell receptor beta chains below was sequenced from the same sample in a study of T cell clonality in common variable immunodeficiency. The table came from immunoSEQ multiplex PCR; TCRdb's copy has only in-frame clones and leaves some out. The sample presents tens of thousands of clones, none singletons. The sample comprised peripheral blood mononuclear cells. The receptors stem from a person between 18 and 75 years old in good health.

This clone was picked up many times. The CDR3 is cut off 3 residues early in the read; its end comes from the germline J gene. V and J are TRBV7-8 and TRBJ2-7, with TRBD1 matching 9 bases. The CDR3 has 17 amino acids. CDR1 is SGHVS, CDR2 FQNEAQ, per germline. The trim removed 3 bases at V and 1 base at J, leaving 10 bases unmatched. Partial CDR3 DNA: TGTGCCAGCAGCTTGTCGCACGGGACAGGGCCTTCCTACGAG. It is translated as CASSLSHGTGPSYE. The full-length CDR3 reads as CASSLSHGTGPSYEQYF.

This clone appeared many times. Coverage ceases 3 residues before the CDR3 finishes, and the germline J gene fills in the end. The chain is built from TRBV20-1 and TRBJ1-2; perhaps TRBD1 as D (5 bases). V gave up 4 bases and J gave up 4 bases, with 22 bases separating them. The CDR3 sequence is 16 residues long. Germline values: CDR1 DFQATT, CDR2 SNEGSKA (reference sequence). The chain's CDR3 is CSAITGSRAHSYGYTF. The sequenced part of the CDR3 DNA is TGCAGTGCTATAACCGGGTCCAGGGCGCATTCCTATGGC.

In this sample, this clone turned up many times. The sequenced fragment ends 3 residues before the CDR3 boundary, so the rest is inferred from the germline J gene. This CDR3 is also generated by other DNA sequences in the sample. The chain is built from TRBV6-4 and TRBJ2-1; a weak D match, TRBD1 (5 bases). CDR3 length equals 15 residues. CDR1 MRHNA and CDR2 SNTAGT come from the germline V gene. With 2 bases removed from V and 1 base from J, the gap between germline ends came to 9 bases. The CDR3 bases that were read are TGTGCCAGCAGTGACACGGACACGTCCTACAATGAG. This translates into CASSDTDTSYNE. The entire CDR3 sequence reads CASSDTDTSYNEQFF.

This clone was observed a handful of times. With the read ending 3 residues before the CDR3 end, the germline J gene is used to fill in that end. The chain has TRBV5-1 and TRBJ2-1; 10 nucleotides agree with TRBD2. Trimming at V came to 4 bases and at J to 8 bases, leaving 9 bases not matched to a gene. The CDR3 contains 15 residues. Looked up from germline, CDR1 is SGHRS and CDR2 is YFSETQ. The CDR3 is CASSPERGGRYEQFF. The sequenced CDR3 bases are TGCGCCAGCAGCCCAGAGCGGGGGGGCAGGTATGAG.

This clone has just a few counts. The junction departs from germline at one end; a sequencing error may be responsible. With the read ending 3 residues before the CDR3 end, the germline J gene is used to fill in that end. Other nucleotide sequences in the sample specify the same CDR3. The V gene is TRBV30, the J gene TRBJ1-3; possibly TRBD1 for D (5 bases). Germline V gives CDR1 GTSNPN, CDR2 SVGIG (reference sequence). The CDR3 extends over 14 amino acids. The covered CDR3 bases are TGTGCCTGGATCCAGGGTAGCTCTGGAAACACA. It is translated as CAWIQGSSGNT. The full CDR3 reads CAWIQGSSGNTIYF.

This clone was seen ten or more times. The CDR3 DNA, read in part, is TGTGCCAGCAGCGTTGGGCGAGACAGAAACTACGAG. Amino acid sequence: CASSVGRDRNYE. The full CDR3 protein reads CASSVGRDRNYEQYF. This chain connects TRBV7-8 to TRBJ2-7, with D possibly matching TRBD1 (5 bases). The CDR3 goes on 3 residues after the read ends, and that part is filled in from the germline J gene. CDR1 and CDR2 from the germline V gene are SGHVS and FQNEAQ. Deletions cut 5 bases from V and 3 bases from J, with 17 bases between. The CDR3 is 15 residues long.

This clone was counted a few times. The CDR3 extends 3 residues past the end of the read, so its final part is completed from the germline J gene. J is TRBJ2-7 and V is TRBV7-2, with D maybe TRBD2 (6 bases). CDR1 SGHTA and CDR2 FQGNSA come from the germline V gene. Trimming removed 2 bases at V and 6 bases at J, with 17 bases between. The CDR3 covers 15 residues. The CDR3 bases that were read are TGTGCCAGCAGCTTAATTGCGGGGTTCGGGGGCGAG. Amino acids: CASSLIAGFGGE. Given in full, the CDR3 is CASSLIAGFGGEQYF.

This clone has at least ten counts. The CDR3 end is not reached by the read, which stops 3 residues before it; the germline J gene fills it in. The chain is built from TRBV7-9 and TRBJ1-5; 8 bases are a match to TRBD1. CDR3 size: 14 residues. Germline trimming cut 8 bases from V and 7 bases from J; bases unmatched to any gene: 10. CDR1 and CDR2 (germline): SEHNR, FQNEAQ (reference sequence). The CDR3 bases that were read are TGTGCCAGCGGTACCGGGACAGGAGGACAGCCC. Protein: CASGTGTGGQP. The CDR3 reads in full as CASGTGTGGQPQHF.

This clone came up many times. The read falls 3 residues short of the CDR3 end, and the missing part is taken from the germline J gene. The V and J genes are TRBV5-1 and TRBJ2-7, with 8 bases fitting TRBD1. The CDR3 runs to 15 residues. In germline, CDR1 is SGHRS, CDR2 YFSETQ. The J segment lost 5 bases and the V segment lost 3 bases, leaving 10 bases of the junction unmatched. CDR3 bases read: TGCGCCAGCAGCTCGGTAGGTAACAGGGGGAACGAG. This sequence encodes CASSSVGNRGNE. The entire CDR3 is CASSSVGNRGNEQYF.

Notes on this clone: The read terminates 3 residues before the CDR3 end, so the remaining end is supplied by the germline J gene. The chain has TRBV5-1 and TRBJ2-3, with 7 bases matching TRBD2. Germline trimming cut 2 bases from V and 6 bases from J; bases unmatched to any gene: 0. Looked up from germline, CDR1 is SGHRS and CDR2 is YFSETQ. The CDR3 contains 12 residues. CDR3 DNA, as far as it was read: TGCGCCAGCAGCTTTAGCGGGGATACG. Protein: CASSFSGDT. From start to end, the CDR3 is CASSFSGDTQYF.

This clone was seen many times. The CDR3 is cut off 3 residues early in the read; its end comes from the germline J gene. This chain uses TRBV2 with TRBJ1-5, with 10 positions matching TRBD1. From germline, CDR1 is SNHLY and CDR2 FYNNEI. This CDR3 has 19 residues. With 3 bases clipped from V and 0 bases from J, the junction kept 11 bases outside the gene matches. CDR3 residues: CASSDSGQGVSLSNQPQHF. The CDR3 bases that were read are TGTGCCAGCAGTGATTCAGGACAGGGGGTCTCTCTTAGCAATCAGCCC.

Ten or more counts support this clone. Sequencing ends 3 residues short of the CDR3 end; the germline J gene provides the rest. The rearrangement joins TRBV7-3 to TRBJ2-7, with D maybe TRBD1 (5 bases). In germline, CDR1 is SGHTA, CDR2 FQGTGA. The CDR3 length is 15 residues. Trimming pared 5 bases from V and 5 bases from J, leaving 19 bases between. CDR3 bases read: TGTGCCAGCAGCCCGAACCAGCGTCAGGGCGACGAG. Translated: CASSPNQRQGDE. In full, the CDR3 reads CASSPNQRQGDEQYF.

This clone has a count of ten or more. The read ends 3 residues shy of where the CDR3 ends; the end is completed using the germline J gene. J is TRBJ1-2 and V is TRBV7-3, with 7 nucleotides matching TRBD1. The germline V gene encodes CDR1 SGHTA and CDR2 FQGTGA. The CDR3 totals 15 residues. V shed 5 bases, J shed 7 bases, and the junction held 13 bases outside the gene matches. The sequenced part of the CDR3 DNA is TGTGCCAGCAGCCCTCGACGACAGGGCGATGTTGGC. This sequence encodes CASSPRRQGDVG. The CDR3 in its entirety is CASSPRRQGDVGYTF.

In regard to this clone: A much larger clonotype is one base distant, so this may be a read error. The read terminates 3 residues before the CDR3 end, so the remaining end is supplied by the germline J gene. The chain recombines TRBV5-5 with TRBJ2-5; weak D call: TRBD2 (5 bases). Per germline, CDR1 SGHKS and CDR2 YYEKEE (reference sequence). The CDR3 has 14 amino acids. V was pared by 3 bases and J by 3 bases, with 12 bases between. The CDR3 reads CASSWWSAEETQYF. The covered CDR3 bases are TGTGCCAGCAGCTGGTGGTCAGCGGAAGAGACC.

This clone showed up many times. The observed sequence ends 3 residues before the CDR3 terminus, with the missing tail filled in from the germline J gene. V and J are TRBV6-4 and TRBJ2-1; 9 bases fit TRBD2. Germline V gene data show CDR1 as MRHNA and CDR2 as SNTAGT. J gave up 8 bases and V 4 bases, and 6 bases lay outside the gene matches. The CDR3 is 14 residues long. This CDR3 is CASSVAGESDEQFF. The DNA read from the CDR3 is TGTGCCAGCAGTGTAGCGGGAGAATCGGATGAG.

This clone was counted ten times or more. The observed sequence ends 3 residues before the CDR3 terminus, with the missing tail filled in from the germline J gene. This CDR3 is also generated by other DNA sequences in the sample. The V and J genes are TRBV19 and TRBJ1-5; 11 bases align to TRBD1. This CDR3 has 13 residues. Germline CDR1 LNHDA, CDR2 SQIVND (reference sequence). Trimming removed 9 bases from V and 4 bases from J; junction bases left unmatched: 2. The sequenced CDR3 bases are TGTGCCAGCCGGGACAGGGGGAATCAGCCC. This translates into CASRDRGNQP. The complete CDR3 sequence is CASRDRGNQPQHF.

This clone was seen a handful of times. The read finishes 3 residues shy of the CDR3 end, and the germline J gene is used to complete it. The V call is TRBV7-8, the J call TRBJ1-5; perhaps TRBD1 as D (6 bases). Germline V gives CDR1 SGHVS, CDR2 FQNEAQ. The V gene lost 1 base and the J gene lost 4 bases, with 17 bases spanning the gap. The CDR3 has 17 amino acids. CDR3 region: CASSLGAPGTLNQPQHF. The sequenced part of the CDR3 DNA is TGTGCCAGCAGCTTAGGAGCTCCCGGGACACTTAATCAGCCC.

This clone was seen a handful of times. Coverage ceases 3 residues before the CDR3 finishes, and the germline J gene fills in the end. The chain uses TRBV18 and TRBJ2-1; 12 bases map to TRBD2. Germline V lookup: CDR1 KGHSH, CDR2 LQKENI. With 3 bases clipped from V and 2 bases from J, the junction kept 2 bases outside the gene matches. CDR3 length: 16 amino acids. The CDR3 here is CASSPRLAGAYNEQFF. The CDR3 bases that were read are TGTGCCAGCTCACCCCGACTAGCGGGGGCCTACAATGAG.

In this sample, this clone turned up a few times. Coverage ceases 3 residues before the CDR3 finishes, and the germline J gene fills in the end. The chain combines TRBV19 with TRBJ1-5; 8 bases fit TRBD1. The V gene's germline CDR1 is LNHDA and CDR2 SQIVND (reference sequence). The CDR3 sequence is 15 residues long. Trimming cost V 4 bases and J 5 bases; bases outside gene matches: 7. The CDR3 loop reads CASSKGQGWDQPQHF. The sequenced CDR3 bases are TGTGCCAGTAGTAAAGGACAGGGTTGGGATCAGCCC.